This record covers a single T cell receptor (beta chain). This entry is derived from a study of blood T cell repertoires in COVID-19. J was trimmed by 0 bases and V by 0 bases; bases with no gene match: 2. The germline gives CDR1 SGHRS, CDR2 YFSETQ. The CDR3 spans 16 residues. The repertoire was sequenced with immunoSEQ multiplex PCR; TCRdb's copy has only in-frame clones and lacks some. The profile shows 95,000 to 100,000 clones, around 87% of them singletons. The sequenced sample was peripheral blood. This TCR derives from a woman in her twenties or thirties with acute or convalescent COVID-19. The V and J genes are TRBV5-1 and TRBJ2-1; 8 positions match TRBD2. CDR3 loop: CASSLAGGHSYNEQFF. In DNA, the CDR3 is TGCGCCAGCAGCTTGGCGGGGGGGCACTCCTACAATGAGCAGTTCTTC.